The clone carrying this T cell receptor beta chain has more than one count but fewer than ten. Germline CDR1 SGHRS, CDR2 YFSETQ. This CDR3 is built from 15 residues. V lost 1 base to trimming and J lost 4 bases; unmatched junction nucleotides: 1. TCRdb called the 5' RACE reads again in MiXCR, with one record for every CDR3 protein. In the table there are approximately 600,000 distinct CDR3 sequences, over 8.5% of which are singletons. This sample was included in a study of identical twins. In addition, the sample was reused for a study of yellow fever vaccine responses in identical twins.

The chain carries TRBV5-1 and TRBJ2-2; 10 positions agree with TRBD2. The sequencing input was PBMCs. The receptor was derived from a woman aged 18-29 years in good health. The CDR3 DNA is TGCGCCAGCAGCTTGACTAGCGGGGCCACCGGGGAGCTGTTTTTT. This codes for CASSLTSGATGELFF.